Listed here are 4 T cell receptor beta chains from one sample, sequenced in a study of siplizumab effects on memory and regulatory T cells. TCRdb keeps only in-frame clones here, not all; method: immunoSEQ multiplex PCR. The data contain tens of thousands of clones, around 98% of them singletons. The sequenced sample consisted of naive CD8+ T cells sorted from blood. The receptors originated from a human donor in good health.

The chain uses TRBV12-5 and TRBJ2-1, with 11 bases that match TRBD2. The CDR3 is 15 amino acids. The trim removed 5 bases at V and 6 bases at J, leaving 6 bases unmatched. Germline assignment: CDR1 LGHNT and CDR2 FRNRAP. The CDR3 DNA is TGTGCTAGTGGTCTTAGCGGGAGGGGATCCAATGAGCAGTTCTTC. This encodes CASGLSGRGSNEQFF.

The chain recombines TRBV10-3 with TRBJ2-3; no firm D call. Deletions cut 3 bases from V and 6 bases from J, with 13 bases between. Germline V lookup: CDR1 ENHRY, CDR2 SYGVKD. CDR3 length equals 14 residues. CDR3 in amino acids: CAISDVPSSDTQYF. CDR3 coding DNA: TGTGCCATCAGTGATGTGCCATCATCGGATACGCAGTATTTT.

This sequence joins TRBV27 and TRBJ1-2; D uncertain. With 3 bases removed from V and 5 bases from J, the gap between germline ends came to 10 bases. Per the germline V gene, CDR1 is MNHEY and CDR2 is SMNVEV (reference sequence). This CDR3 comprises 13 residues. CDR3 loop: CASSLTGGYGYTF. The CDR3 DNA reads TGTGCCAGCAGTTTGACGGGAGGGTATGGCTACACCTTC.

The chain combines TRBV9 with TRBJ2-7, with a possible D match to TRBD2 (6 bases). V lost 0 bases to trimming and J lost 4 bases, with 14 bases between them. The CDR3 has 15 amino acids. Germline V lookup: CDR1 SGDLS, CDR2 YYNGEE. The CDR3 here is CASSVGGDPLYEQYF. The CDR3 DNA is TGTGCCAGCAGCGTAGGGGGGGACCCTCTATACGAGCAGTACTTC.